This TCR beta chain stems from a study of cytomegalovirus exposure and HLA in healthy donors. The study, taken as a whole, reports: Cytomegalovirus status was reportedly diagnosed by the classifier with high sensitivity and specificity.

13 Jbeta primers and 60 Vbeta primers were used for the PCR. Profiling relied on immunoSEQ multiplex PCR, and the TCRdb table lists in-frame clones only, not all of them. The table shows around 99,000 clones, with approximately 81% occurring only once. A remark on this clone: Its antigen is unknown.

With V trimmed by 2 bases and J by 3 bases, 3 bases remained unmatched. Germline V lookup: CDR1 KGHSH, CDR2 LQKENI. This CDR3 is built from 14 residues. This chain uses TRBV18 with TRBJ2-7, with 8 bases aligning to TRBD1. The sequencing input was PBMCs. This clonotype was sampled from a woman in her thirties in good health and CMV-seronegative. The CDR3 reads CASSPDRGVYEQYF. The CDR3 DNA follows: TGTGCCAGCTCACCAGACAGGGGAGTCTACGAGCAGTACTTC.